These 30 T cell receptor beta chains originate from one sample sequenced in a study of beta chain features in type 1 diabetes listed by TCRdb under 2018. Study-wide findings and limitations: In all four CD4+ subsets, TCRB CDR3 length was moderately but significantly shorter in type 1 diabetes patients.

These TCRs are of unknown antigen specificity. The protocol used for the library was the immunoSEQ multiplex PCR assay. The entire amount of isolated RNA was reverse transcribed using the High Capacity cDNA Reverse Transcription Kit, so the sequenced TCRB transcripts were expressed ones. TCRdb carries this immuneACCESS record with in-frame sequences only. Its versions omit some clonotypes, under half of them owing to an unresolved V gene in the studies checked, with the rest unexplained. The sample includes about 260,000 clones, with around 21% observed a single time. The top ten clones comprise 0.028% of the sample. The sequenced material came from naive CD4+ T cells from blood. Sample cell subset or site, as interpreted from the label and publication: true naive CD4+ T cells. These receptors were obtained from a middle-aged woman with type 1 diabetes.

The chain couples TRBV19 to TRBJ2-2, with TRBD2 matching over 10 bases. The CDR3 has 15 amino acids. Losses at the gene ends were 6 bases for V and 6 bases for J; bases not matched to a gene: 7. Per germline, CDR1 LNHDA and CDR2 SQIVND (reference sequence). The CDR3 nucleotides are TGTGCCAGTAGAGCTAGCGGGGGCTCGTCCGGGGAGCTGTTTTTT. It yields the protein CASRASGGSSGELFF.

The sample holds a few counts of this clone. The chain uses TRBV5-1 and TRBJ1-1; D is unresolved. V lost 4 bases to trimming and J lost 1 base, with 11 bases between them. Germline V gene lookup returns CDR1 SGHRS and CDR2 YFSETQ. The CDR3 covers 14 residues. The CDR3 loop reads CASSQQPGNTEAFF. The CDR3 nucleotides read TGCGCCAGCAGCCAGCAACCGGGGAACACTGAAGCTTTCTTT.

V usage is TRBV6-5 and J usage is TRBJ2-5; D uncertain. The V end was cut by 4 bases, the J end by 5 bases, with 8 bases between. Germline V lookup: CDR1 MNHEY, CDR2 SVGAGI. The CDR3 length is 12 residues. CDR3 DNA: TGTGCCAGCAGTTCTCCTTCTGAGACCCAGTACTTC. Protein: CASSSPSETQYF.

This clone was observed a few times. The J gene is TRBJ1-2, the V gene TRBV29-1; TRBD1 matches 10 bases. V was pared by 7 bases and J by 3 bases, with 5 bases of the junction left unmatched. Germline V lookup: CDR1 SQVTM, CDR2 ANQGSEA. The CDR3 sequence is 13 residues long. The CDR3 bases are TGCAGCGGTAGACAGGGGGCGGACTATGGCTACACCTTC. Its protein product is CSGRQGADYGYTF.

The genes are TRBV28 and TRBJ2-5, with a weak D call TRBD2 (5 bases). The CDR3 covers 14 residues. The germline CDR1 and CDR2 sequences are MDHEN and SYDVKM. Trimming removed 5 bases from V and 7 bases from J, with 17 bases in between. The CDR3 DNA sequence: TGTGCCAGCAGTACTTTGGGCCGCGGAGGGACCCAGTACTTC. Translation: CASSTLGRGGTQYF.

In the case of this clone: The sample contains more than one DNA sequence encoding this CDR3. The chain employs TRBV4-1 and TRBJ1-5; D gene ambiguous. V lost 1 base, J lost 3 bases, and 7 bases lay in between. This CDR3 has 14 residues. The V gene's germline CDR1 is MGHRA and CDR2 YSYEKL. The CDR3, as DNA: TGCGCCAGCAGCCAAGCGCGCTCCAATCAGCCCCAGCATTTT. The encoded protein is CASSQARSNQPQHF.

The sample holds a few counts of this clone. This chain links TRBV6-5 with TRBJ1-2; D remains unclear. The V gene's germline CDR1 is MNHEY and CDR2 SVGAGI. CDR3 size: 14 residues. V lost 5 bases to trimming and J lost 0 bases, with 10 bases between them. The CDR3 region is CASSAGSPNYGYTF. In DNA form, the CDR3 reads TGTGCCAGCAGTGCCGGGAGTCCTAACTATGGCTACACCTTC.

The CDR3 sequence: CASSLGTGVETQYF. CDR3 sequence (DNA): TGTGCCAGCAGTCTCGGGACAGGTGTGGAGACCCAGTACTTC. The chain is built from TRBV28 and TRBJ2-5; 8 bases line up with TRBD1. Germline V CDR1 and CDR2: MDHEN, SYDVKM. CDR3 length: 14 residues. Losses at the gene ends were 5 bases for V and 5 bases for J; bases not matched to a gene: 7.

This clone was found a few times. This chain uses TRBV27 with TRBJ1-5; TRBD1 matches at 7 bases. CDR1 is MNHEY, CDR2 SMNVEV, per germline (reference sequence). This CDR3 comprises 14 residues. After removal of 1 base from V and 7 bases from J, the junction contained 4 bases not matched to a gene. The CDR3 DNA follows: TGTGCCAGCAGTTTATGGGGGACAGAACAGCCCCAGCATTTT. It is translated as CASSLWGTEQPQHF.

This clone was observed once. This rearrangement joins TRBV18 to TRBJ2-7; TRBD1 matches 7 bases. This CDR3 comprises 13 residues. The germline V gene encodes CDR1 KGHSH and CDR2 LQKENI. The junction had 13 bases not matched to a gene; V was cut back by 8 bases and J by 9 bases. DNA of the CDR3: TGTGCCAGCCAGGACAGGCTACCATTGGGGCAGTACTTC. Protein: CASQDRLPLGQYF.

This clone has just a few counts. The chain links TRBV29-1 to TRBJ2-2; 10 bases line up with TRBD2. V dropped 6 bases and J dropped 4; count of bases not matched to a gene: 5. The CDR3 runs to 14 residues. Germline CDR1 SQVTM, CDR2 ANQGSEA. This CDR3 is CSVSLAGVTGELFF. In nucleotides, the CDR3 is TGCAGCGTCAGTCTAGCGGGAGTCACCGGGGAGCTGTTTTTT.

The chain is built from TRBV18 and TRBJ2-1; 13 nucleotides line up with TRBD2. After removal of 8 bases from V and 8 bases from J, the junction contained 9 bases not matched to a gene. The CDR3 extends over 15 amino acids. Germline CDR1 is KGHSH and CDR2 is LQKENI. For the CDR3, the DNA is TGTGCCAGCCTCTCGGGACTAGCGGGGAGGGATGAGCAGTTCTTC. Protein sequence: CASLSGLAGRDEQFF. Drawing the rest from reference TRBV18 and TRBJ2-1, the complete variable domain is NAGVMQNPRHLVRRRGQEARLRCSPMKGHSHVYWYRQLPEEGLKFMVYLQKENIIDESGMPKERFSAEFPKEGPSILRIQQVVRGDSAAYFCASLSGLAGRDEQFFGPGTRLTVL.

The table lists this clone with a few counts. The V and J genes are TRBV11-2 and TRBJ2-7, with TRBD1 as a possible D gene (6 bases). Germline V gene data show CDR1 as SGHAT and CDR2 as FQNNGV. The CDR3 has 11 residues. Trimming removed 8 bases at V and 3 bases at J, with 8 bases between. For the CDR3, the DNA is TGTGCCAGCGGACAGTACTACGAGCAGTACTTC. It yields the protein CASGQYYEQYF.

This clone was seen only once. The chain carries TRBV30 and TRBJ2-7, with 11 bases matching TRBD2. The junction had 13 bases not matched to a gene; V was cut back by 4 bases and J by 2 bases. Per germline, CDR1 GTSNPN and CDR2 SVGIG (reference sequence). CDR3 length: 17 amino acids. In DNA, the CDR3 is TGTGCCTGGATGGGGGTGGGGACTAGCGGACTCACCTACGAGCAGTACTTC. As protein: CAWMGVGTSGLTYEQYF.

This clone was counted only a few times. The chain uses TRBV5-6 and TRBJ2-2; D is ambiguous. Per germline, CDR1 SGHDT and CDR2 YYEEEE. With 2 bases removed from V and 0 bases from J, the gap between germline ends came to 8 bases. CDR3 length equals 15 residues. The CDR3 region has the DNA TGTGCCAGCAGCTTATTTCCCTCGAACACCGGGGAGCTGTTTTTT. The encoded protein is CASSLFPSNTGELFF.

The chain joins TRBV5-6 to TRBJ1-2, with 7 bases identical to TRBD1. CDR3 length equals 14 residues. J lost 3 bases, V lost 3 bases, and 5 bases had no gene match. Germline assignment: CDR1 SGHDT and CDR2 YYEEEE. This CDR3 is CASSWTGHDYGYTF. The CDR3 DNA reads TGTGCCAGCAGCTGGACAGGACATGACTATGGCTACACCTTC.

The genes are TRBV7-9 and TRBJ1-1; D gene unclear. Trimming pared 6 bases from V and 0 bases from J, leaving 8 bases between. Germline CDR1 reads SEHNR; CDR2 reads FQNEAQ (reference sequence). The CDR3 has 13 amino acids. The DNA for the CDR3 is TGTGCCAGCAGTTTCCTCGTGAACACTGAAGCTTTCTTT. Translated: CASSFLVNTEAFF.

This clone came up a few times. CDR3 DNA: TGCAGCGTTGAAGATACATGGGCAGGAGGGGCATACAATGAGCAGTTCTTC. This encodes CSVEDTWAGGAYNEQFF. J is TRBJ2-1 and V is TRBV29-1; possible D gene TRBD2, 6 bases. V lost 0 bases, J lost 4 bases, and 19 bases lay in between. The CDR3 contains 17 residues. CDR1 is SQVTM, CDR2 ANQGSEA, per germline.

This clone has just a few counts. V gene TRBV15 combines with J gene TRBJ1-4; 7 bases align to TRBD1. The CDR3 loop spans 15 amino acids. The V and J ends lost 5 bases and 8 bases, in that order; junction bases with no gene match: 11. Per the germline V gene, CDR1 is LNHNV and CDR2 is YYDKDF (reference sequence). CDR3 loop: CATSPRKGAREKLFF. CDR3 DNA sequence: TGTGCCACCAGCCCGCGGAAGGGGGCTAGGGAAAAACTGTTTTTT.

In its sample, this clone was seen a few times. This sequence joins TRBV4-3 and TRBJ1-1; D call uncertain. This CDR3 comprises 12 residues. From germline, CDR1 is LGHNA and CDR2 YSLEER. Trimming pared 3 bases from V and 2 bases from J, leaving 4 bases between. CDR3 in DNA: TGCGCCAGCAGCCAGAGTAACACTGAAGCTTTCTTT. As protein: CASSQSNTEAFF.

There are a few counts of this clone. This rearrangement joins TRBV2 to TRBJ2-5; weak D call: TRBD2 (6 bases). The CDR3 runs 14 residues. Trimming removed 0 bases at V and 5 bases at J, with 10 bases between. Germline V lookup: CDR1 SNHLY, CDR2 FYNNEI. The CDR3 sequence is CASSEAGGRETQYF. The CDR3 DNA sequence: TGTGCCAGCAGTGAAGCGGGAGGCCGGGAGACCCAGTACTTC.

This rearrangement joins TRBV7-9 to TRBJ1-2; D might be TRBD1 (5 bases). The length of the CDR3 is 12 residues. Between the trimmed V and J ends, which lost 5 bases and 6 bases, there was a span of 10 bases. In germline, CDR1 is SEHNR, CDR2 FQNEAQ (reference sequence). CDR3 loop: CASSETADGYTF. The DNA for the CDR3 is TGTGCCAGCAGCGAGACAGCAGATGGCTACACCTTC. The full variable domain, its missing parts supplied by reference TRBV7-9 and TRBJ1-2, is DTGVSQNPRHKITKRGQNVTFRCDPISEHNRLYWYRQTLGQGPEFLTYFQNEAQLEKSRLLSDRFSAERPKGSFSTLEIQRTEQGDSAMYLCASSETADGYTFGSGTRLTVV.

In this sample, this clone turned up a few times. The J gene is TRBJ1-1, the V gene TRBV2; perhaps TRBD1 as D (6 bases). CDR1 is SNHLY, CDR2 FYNNEI, per germline. Trimming stripped 11 bases from V and 1 base from J, with 11 bases between. This CDR3 is built from 12 residues. CDR3 amino acids: CAERGQNTEAFF. The CDR3 bases are TGTGCCGAGCGGGGGCAGAACACTGAAGCTTTCTTT.

This clone was observed once. V and J are TRBV28 and TRBJ1-5; D gene uncertain. Germline assignment: CDR1 MDHEN and CDR2 SYDVKM. The CDR3 totals 13 residues. Trimming took off 4 bases at V and 3 bases at J, with 7 bases between the two ends. CDR3 amino acids: CASSSTNNQPQHF. DNA of the CDR3: TGTGCCAGCAGTTCGACTAACAATCAGCCCCAGCATTTT.

This clone was observed a handful of times. The chain links TRBV7-9 to TRBJ2-1; tentatively, D is TRBD2 (6 bases). The germline V gene has CDR1 SEHNR and CDR2 FQNEAQ (reference sequence). Trimming shortened V by 6 bases and J by 8 bases, and 17 bases separated the two germline ends. The CDR3 consists of 14 residues. The CDR3: CASRPDLAFHEQFF. The CDR3 DNA reads as TGTGCCAGCAGGCCTGACCTAGCGTTCCATGAGCAGTTCTTC. Variable domain in full (rest from reference TRBV7-9 and TRBJ2-1): DTGVSQNPRHKITKRGQNVTFRCDPISEHNRLYWYRQTLGQGPEFLTYFQNEAQLEKSRLLSDRFSAERPKGSFSTLEIQRTEQGDSAMYLCASRPDLAFHEQFFGPGTRLTVL.

This rearrangement joins TRBV7-9 to TRBJ1-6; TRBD1 agrees at 8 bases. The CDR3 runs to 14 residues. Germline V gene lookup returns CDR1 SEHNR and CDR2 FQNEAQ (reference sequence). The V segment lost 5 bases and the J segment 6 bases; nucleotides outside the gene matches: 3. The CDR3 bases are TGTGCCAGCAGCATCGACAGGGGTAATTCACCCCTCCACTTT. The encoded protein is CASSIDRGNSPLHF.

In this sample, this clone turned up once. The chain employs TRBV9 and TRBJ2-5; a weak D match, TRBD2 (5 bases). Trimming shortened V by 4 bases and J by 5 bases, and 12 bases separated the two germline ends. CDR3 length equals 13 residues. CDR1 SGDLS and CDR2 YYNGEE come from the germline V gene. CDR3 DNA sequence: TGTGCCAGCAGCCCGACAAGAGGGGAGACCCAGTACTTC. It is translated as CASSPTRGETQYF.

This clone was counted a few times. V usage is TRBV7-9 and J usage is TRBJ2-7; TRBD2 matches at 10 bases. CDR1 is SEHNR and CDR2 is FQNEAQ in the germline V gene (reference sequence). V was pared by 5 bases and J by 2 bases, with 6 bases of the junction left unmatched. The CDR3 contains 15 residues. The CDR3 sequence is CASSVLAGSPYEQYF. CDR3 nucleotides: TGTGCCAGCAGCGTACTAGCGGGGTCGCCCTACGAGCAGTACTTC.

This clone was observed a handful of times. The gene calls are TRBV29-1 and TRBJ2-3; TRBD1 matches 8 bases. Germline V gene data show CDR1 as SQVTM and CDR2 as ANQGSEA. J lost 6 bases, V lost 5 bases, and 7 bases had no gene match. The CDR3 consists of 13 residues. The CDR3 loop reads CSVRQGAGDTQYF. DNA of the CDR3: TGCAGCGTTCGGCAGGGGGCAGGGGATACGCAGTATTTT.

This rearrangement joins TRBV6-5 to TRBJ1-2; TRBD1 might be the D (6 bases). The CDR3 loop spans 13 amino acids. The ends were cut back, 3 bases at V and 5 bases at J, with 10 bases in the middle. The germline V gene encodes CDR1 MNHEY and CDR2 SVGAGI. As DNA, the CDR3 is TGTGCCAGCAGTTATCCTGGACAGTATGGCTACACCTTC. This gives the protein CASSYPGQYGYTF.